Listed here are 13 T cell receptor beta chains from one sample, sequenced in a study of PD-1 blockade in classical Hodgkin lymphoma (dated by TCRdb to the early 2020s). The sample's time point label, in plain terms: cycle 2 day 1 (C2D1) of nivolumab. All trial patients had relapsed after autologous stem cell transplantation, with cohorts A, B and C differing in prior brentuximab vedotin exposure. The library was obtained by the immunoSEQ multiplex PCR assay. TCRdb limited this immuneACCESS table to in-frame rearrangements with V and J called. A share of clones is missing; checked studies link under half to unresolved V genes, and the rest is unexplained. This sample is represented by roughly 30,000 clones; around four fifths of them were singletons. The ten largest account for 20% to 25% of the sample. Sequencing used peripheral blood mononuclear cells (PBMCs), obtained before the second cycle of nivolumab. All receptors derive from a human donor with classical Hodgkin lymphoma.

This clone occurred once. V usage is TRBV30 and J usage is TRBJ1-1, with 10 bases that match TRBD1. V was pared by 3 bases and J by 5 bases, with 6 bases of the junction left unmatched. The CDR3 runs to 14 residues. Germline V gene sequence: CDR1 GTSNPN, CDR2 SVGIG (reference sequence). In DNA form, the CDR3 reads TGTGCCTGGAGCCGACAGGGGGCGGGAACTGAAGCTTTCTTT. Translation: CAWSRQGAGTEAFF.

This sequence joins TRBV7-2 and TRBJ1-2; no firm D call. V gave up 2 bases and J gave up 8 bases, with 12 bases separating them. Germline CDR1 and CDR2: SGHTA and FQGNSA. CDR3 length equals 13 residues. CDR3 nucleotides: TGTGCCAGCAGCTTAATAAGCAACAAAGGCTACACCTTC. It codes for CASSLISNKGYTF.

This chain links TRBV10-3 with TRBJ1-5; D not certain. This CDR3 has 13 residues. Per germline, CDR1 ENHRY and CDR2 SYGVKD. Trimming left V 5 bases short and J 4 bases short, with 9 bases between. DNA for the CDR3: TGTGCCATCAGTAAGGGCGGGAATCAGCCCCAGCATTTT. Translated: CAISKGGNQPQHF.

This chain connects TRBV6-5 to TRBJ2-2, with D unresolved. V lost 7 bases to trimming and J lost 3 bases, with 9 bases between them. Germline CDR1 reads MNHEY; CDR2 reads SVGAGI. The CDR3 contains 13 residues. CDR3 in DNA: TGTGCCAGCACTGTCAGCTACACCGGGGAGCTGTTTTTT. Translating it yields CASTVSYTGELFF.

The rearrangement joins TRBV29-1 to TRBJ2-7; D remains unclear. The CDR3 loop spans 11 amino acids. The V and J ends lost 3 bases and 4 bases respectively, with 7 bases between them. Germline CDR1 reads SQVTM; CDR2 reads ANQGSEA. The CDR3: CSVERDYEQYF. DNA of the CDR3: TGCAGCGTTGAGAGAGATTACGAGCAGTACTTC.

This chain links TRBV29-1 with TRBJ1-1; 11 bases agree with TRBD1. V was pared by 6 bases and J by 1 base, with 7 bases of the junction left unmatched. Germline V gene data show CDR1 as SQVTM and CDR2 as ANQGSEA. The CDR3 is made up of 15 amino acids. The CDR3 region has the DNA TGCAGCGTCCGCCGGACAGGGGGCCAGAACACTGAAGCTTTCTTT. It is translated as CSVRRTGGQNTEAFF.

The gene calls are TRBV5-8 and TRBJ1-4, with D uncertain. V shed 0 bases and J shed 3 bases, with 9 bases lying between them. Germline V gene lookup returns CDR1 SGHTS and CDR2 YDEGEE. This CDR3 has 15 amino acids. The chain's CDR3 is CASSLGREANEKLFF. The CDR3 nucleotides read TGTGCCAGCAGCTTGGGAAGGGAGGCTAATGAAAAACTGTTTTTT.

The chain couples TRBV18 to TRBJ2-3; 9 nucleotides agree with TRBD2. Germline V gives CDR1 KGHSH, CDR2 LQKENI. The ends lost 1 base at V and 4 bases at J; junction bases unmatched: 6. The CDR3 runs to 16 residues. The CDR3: CASSPRLAGRSDTQYF. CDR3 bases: TGTGCCAGCTCACCACGGCTAGCGGGGAGGTCAGATACGCAGTATTTT. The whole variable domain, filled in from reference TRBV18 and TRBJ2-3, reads NAGVMQNPRHLVRRRGQEARLRCSPMKGHSHVYWYRQLPEEGLKFMVYLQKENIIDESGMPKERFSAEFPKEGPSILRIQQVVRGDSAAYFCASSPRLAGRSDTQYFGPGTRLTVL.

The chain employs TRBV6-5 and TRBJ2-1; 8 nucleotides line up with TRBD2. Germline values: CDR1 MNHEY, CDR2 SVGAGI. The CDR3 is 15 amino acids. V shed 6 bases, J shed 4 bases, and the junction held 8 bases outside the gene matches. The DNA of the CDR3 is TGTGCCAGCAGCTTTAGCGGGACCTTTTACAATGAGCAGTTCTTC. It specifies CASSFSGTFYNEQFF.

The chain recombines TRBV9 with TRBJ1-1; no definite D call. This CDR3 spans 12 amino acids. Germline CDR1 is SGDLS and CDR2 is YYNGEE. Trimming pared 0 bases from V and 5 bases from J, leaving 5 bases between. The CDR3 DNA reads TGTGCCAGCAGCGTAGCGGAGACTGAAGCTTTCTTT. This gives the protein CASSVAETEAFF.

Here the CDR3 reads CASSEAGGMNTEAFF. The CDR3 DNA reads TGTGCCAGCAGCGAGGCAGGGGGTATGAACACTGAAGCTTTCTTT. The chain is built from TRBV28 and TRBJ1-1, with 7 bases aligning to TRBD1. Trimming removed 6 bases from V and 0 bases from J; junction bases left unmatched: 7. Germline CDR1 is MDHEN and CDR2 is SYDVKM. The CDR3 has 15 residues.

The CDR3, as DNA: TGTGCCAGCAGTTACGGGCGGGGGAAGAACACCGGGGAGCTGTTTTTT. Encoded protein: CASSYGRGKNTGELFF. The chain uses TRBV6-6 and TRBJ2-2; 7 nucleotides match TRBD2. The CDR3 sequence is 16 residues long. In germline, CDR1 is MNHNY, CDR2 SVGAGI (reference sequence). The V segment lost 2 bases and the J segment 1 base; nucleotides outside the gene matches: 4.

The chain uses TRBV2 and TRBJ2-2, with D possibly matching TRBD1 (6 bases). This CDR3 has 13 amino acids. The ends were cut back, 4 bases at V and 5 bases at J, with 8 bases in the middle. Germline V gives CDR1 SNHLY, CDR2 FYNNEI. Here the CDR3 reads CASSVGQTGELFF. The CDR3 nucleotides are TGTGCCAGCAGTGTAGGACAGACCGGGGAGCTGTTTTTT.